The present T cell receptor beta chain was sequenced within a study of T cell clonotyping in hematopoietic cell transplantation. Study-wide points: Cells were unsorted, so CD4 and CD8 contributions were not separated.

Clones were sequenced by immunoSEQ multiplex PCR, and TCRdb holds only the in-frame ones, with some missing. Of about 4,200 clones listed, around 17% are singletons. A note on this clone: Its antigen is still unknown.

Between the trimmed V and J ends, which lost 1 base and 4 bases, there was a span of 8 bases. CDR1 and CDR2 from the germline V gene are GTSNPN and SVGIG (reference sequence). The CDR3 covers 13 residues. The chain joins TRBV30 to TRBJ1-3; D gene unclear. The clonotype comes from a male patient between 45 and 60 years old who had an allogeneic stem cell transplant from a related donor, so the T cells may come from the graft donor. Some clones in this sample may be carry-over from other donors' samples. The sample in question was peripheral blood mononuclear cells, obtained 30 days after allogeneic stem cell transplant. The DNA of the CDR3 is TGTGCCTGGAGTGCACACGGCGGAAACACCATATATTTT. Residues: CAWSAHGGNTIYF.